The sequence of this T cell receptor beta chain was determined in a study of T cell changes during pregnancy in multiple sclerosis. This clone was counted once. The CDR3 covers 14 residues. The trim removed 4 bases at V and 4 bases at J, leaving 3 bases unmatched. Germline-derived CDR1 and CDR2 are SNHLY and FYNNEI. Libraries were prepared by immunoSEQ multiplex PCR; TCRdb keeps only in-frame clonotypes and omits some of them. The repertoire holds about 13,000 clones, about nine tenths seen once, with 8% to 9% in the top ten. The TCR comes from a female donor with multiple sclerosis, enrolled in a pregnancy study. This chain uses TRBV2 with TRBJ2-3, with 9 bases aligning to TRBD2. Here the sequenced sample was CD8+ T cells from peripheral blood mononuclear cells, taken in the first trimester of pregnancy. The CDR3 sequence is CASSGGLAADTQYF. CDR3 sequence (DNA): TGTGCCAGCAGTGGGGGACTAGCAGCAGATACGCAGTATTTT.